Below are 4 T cell receptor beta chains sequenced from a single sample in a study of T-cell memory formation after mild COVID-19. Each CDR3 protein gets one entry after TCRdb re-called the 5' RACE reads with MiXCR. The sample shows around 300,000 distinct CDR3 sequences, around 17% of them seen only once. Sequenced input: PBMCs or a T cell subset sorted from them (not recorded which). The source of these receptors is a man between 18 and 29 years old who had mild COVID-19 (a few samples of this study predate the infection). Cell type and time point are not known.

This clonotype was seen just once. The rearrangement uses TRBV11-2 and TRBJ2-1; D unclear. Trimming stripped 1 base from V and 0 bases from J, with 13 bases between. The CDR3 totals 17 residues. Germline values: CDR1 SGHAT, CDR2 FQNNGV. The chain's CDR3 is CASSLVPFSYSYNEQFF. The CDR3 region has the DNA TGTGCCAGCAGCTTAGTACCGTTCTCGTACTCCTACAATGAGCAGTTCTTC.

In nucleotides, the CDR3 is TGCGCCAGCAGCTTGGACGCCAAGCGGCCCAATGAGCAGTTCTTC. It translates to CASSLDAKRPNEQFF. This chain joins TRBV5-1 and TRBJ2-1, with a weak D call TRBD2 (5 bases). Looked up from germline, CDR1 is SGHRS and CDR2 is YFSETQ. V was clipped by 0 bases and J by 6 bases, with 13 bases between them. The length of the CDR3 is 15 residues.

This clonotype has more than one count but fewer than ten. The chain recombines TRBV7-2 with TRBJ1-5; 10 bases are shared with TRBD1. The V gene end was trimmed by 8 bases and the J gene end by 6 bases; junction bases not matched to a gene: 7. CDR1 is SGHTA and CDR2 is FQGNSA in the germline V gene. The length of the CDR3 is 14 residues. CDR3 amino acids: CASGPRTGGQPQHF. The CDR3 DNA reads as TGTGCCAGCGGGCCTAGGACAGGGGGTCAGCCCCAGCATTTT.

This clonotype was detected only a few times. The chain uses TRBV7-3 and TRBJ2-5, with a tentative D call TRBD2 (5 bases). The germline V gene encodes CDR1 SGHTA and CDR2 FQGTGA. V was cut by 5 bases and J by 5 bases, with 12 bases left in between. This CDR3 comprises 13 residues. CDR3 in DNA: TGTGCCAGCAGCCCCAAGGCGGGTGAGACCCAGTACTTC. Translated: CASSPKAGETQYF.